Listed here is a single TCR beta chain. The sample originates from a study of blood T cell repertoires in COVID-19. Background on the study: T cells, B-cell-depleted T cells, or PBMCs supplied cDNA or gDNA.

The trim removed 5 bases at V and 2 bases at J, leaving 5 bases unmatched. The CDR3 loop spans 15 amino acids. Germline V gives CDR1 MNHEY, CDR2 SVGAGI. Participant age was roughly 18 to 89 years, and participants resided in 25 or so US areas. Participants' reported clinical history set cohort assignment. In the source study's methods: Reference gene primer amplification in the assay estimated nucleated cell counts. Some clones are missing from TCRdb's copy, which holds only in-frame ones; the method was immunoSEQ multiplex PCR. V, J and clone size are taken as reported in that table, and D and trimming were inferred from the DNA itself. The repertoire holds 490,000 or so clones, with approximately 91% as singletons.

V usage is TRBV6-5 and J usage is TRBJ2-1, with 8 bases aligning to TRBD1. This TCR came from a woman in her sixties who had recovered from COVID-19. The material sequenced was PBMCs or T cells enriched from blood (not recorded which). The CDR3 nucleotides read TGTGCCAGCAGTCTGACAGGGGACCCCTACAATGAGCAGTTCTTC. It is translated as CASSLTGDPYNEQFF.